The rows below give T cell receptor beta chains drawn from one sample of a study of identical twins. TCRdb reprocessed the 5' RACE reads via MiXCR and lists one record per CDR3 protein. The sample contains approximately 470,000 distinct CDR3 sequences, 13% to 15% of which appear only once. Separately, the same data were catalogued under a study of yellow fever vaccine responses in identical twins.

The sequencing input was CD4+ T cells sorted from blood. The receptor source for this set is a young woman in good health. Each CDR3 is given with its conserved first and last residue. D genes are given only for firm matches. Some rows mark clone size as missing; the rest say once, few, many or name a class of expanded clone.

TGTGCCAGCAGCTTAGATGGGACAGGGAGCAATCAGCCCCAGCATTTT,CASSLDGTGSNQPQHF,few,TRBV7-9,TRBD1,TRBJ1-5
TGTGCCATCGGACATAACTCCTACGAGCAGTACTTC,CAIGHNSYEQYF,few,TRBV10-3,.,TRBJ2-7
TGTGCCAGCAGTTCCCTCTCCGGGACCAACCTTTGGGAGCAGTACTTC,CASSSLSGTNLWEQYF,.,TRBV7-9,.,TRBJ2-7
TGTGCCAGCAGCGAGGACGGGACAAGACCATATGGCTACACCTTC,CASSEDGTRPYGYTF,few,TRBV7-8,.,TRBJ1-2
TGTGCCAGCAGTCCCCAATCTGGGGCCAACGTCCTGACTTTC,CASSPQSGANVLTF,many,TRBV12-3/TRBV12-4,.,TRBJ2-6
TGTGCCAGCAGCTTAGAATCTCGGGACGATGAGCAGTTCTTC,CASSLESRDDEQFF,many,TRBV7-2,.,TRBJ2-1
TGTGCCAGCAGCCAAGATGCTAGCCAGAATGGCTACACCTTC,CASSQDASQNGYTF,.,TRBV3-1,.,TRBJ1-2
TGCGCCAGCAGCCCGAGACAGGGGATCGGGGAGCTGTTTTTT,CASSPRQGIGELFF,.,TRBV5-1,TRBD1,TRBJ2-2
TGTGCCAGCAGCCCAGTTGGGACAATTAGGACCCAGTACTTC,CASSPVGTIRTQYF,.,TRBV3-1,.,TRBJ2-5
TGCAGGGCTGGAGGAGGGGCGGGAGCTGATACGCAGTATTTT,CRAGGGAGADTQYF,.,TRBV20-1,TRBD2,TRBJ2-3
TGTGCCAGCAGCGCGCTAGCGGGGGGTGTGGAGACCCAGTACTTC,CASSALAGGVETQYF,.,TRBV9,TRBD2,TRBJ2-5
TGCGCCAGCAGCTTGGAGGGGTTCCAAGAGACCCAGTACTTC,CASSLEGFQETQYF,few,TRBV5-1,.,TRBJ2-5
TGTGCCAGCAGCGCCGGGCTAGCTCTAAGGGAGACCCAGTACTTC,CASSAGLALRETQYF,.,TRBV11-2,.,TRBJ2-5
TGTGCCAGCAGCCAGGCACCCCTCAACACCGGGGAGCTGTTTTTT,CASSQAPLNTGELFF,few,TRBV14,.,TRBJ2-2
TGCGCCAGCAGCCAAGTGGACAGGAGCCGGGGGGAGCAGTTCTTC,CASSQVDRSRGEQFF,.,TRBV4-3,.,TRBJ2-1
TGCAGCGTTCTGGGACAACAAGAGACCCAGTACTTC,CSVLGQQETQYF,few,TRBV29-1,.,TRBJ2-5
TGCGCCAGCAGCCGGGGGACAGGGGGCCTTCTGAACACTGAAGCTTTCTTT,CASSRGTGGLLNTEAFF,once,TRBV5-1,TRBD1,TRBJ1-1
TGTGCCAGCAGCTTAGCCACGAGTGGACTAGCGGGACCAATTAGCTCCTACAATGAGCAGTTCTTC,CASSLATSGLAGPISSYNEQFF,.,TRBV11-1,TRBD2,TRBJ2-1
TGTGCCAGCAGCCTCACACTAGCAGATACGCAGTATTTT,CASSLTLADTQYF,.,TRBV3-1,.,TRBJ2-3
TGTGCCAGCAGGCAGGGGGCGGCTGGCTACACCTTC,CASRQGAAGYTF,few,TRBV12-3/TRBV12-4,TRBD1,TRBJ1-2
TGTGCCATCAGCCCCATCAGCTCCTACAATGAGCAGTTCTTC,CAISPISSYNEQFF,many,TRBV10-3,.,TRBJ2-1
TGTGCCAGCAGCGGGGGGTTAGTCCACAATGAGCAGTTCTTC,CASSGGLVHNEQFF,.,TRBV9,.,TRBJ2-1
TGTGCCAGCAGCATCCCAGGGGGCAAGGCCTACGAGCAGTACTTC,CASSIPGGKAYEQYF,few,TRBV5-8,TRBD1,TRBJ2-7
TGCAGCGCGCTATCCGACGGACCCTACGAGCAGTACTTC,CSALSDGPYEQYF,few,TRBV29-1,.,TRBJ2-7
TGCAGTGCGACCTCAGGACAGGGACATTCTGGCTACACCTTC,CSATSGQGHSGYTF,.,TRBV20-1,TRBD1,TRBJ1-2
TGTGCCAGCAGTAATGGCCCGCGCTACACCTTC,CASSNGPRYTF,.,TRBV6-2/TRBV6-3,.,TRBJ1-2
TGTGCCAGCAGCGTACGGACTCAAAACACCGGGGAGCTGTTTTTT,CASSVRTQNTGELFF,.,TRBV7-9,.,TRBJ2-2
TGTGCCAGCAGCCTCACTACAGGCACAGATACGCAGTATTTT,CASSLTTGTDTQYF,.,TRBV7-9,.,TRBJ2-3
TGCGCCAGCAGCCTATCCGGACAGGGCGAGCAGTACTTC,CASSLSGQGEQYF,.,TRBV4-3,TRBD1,TRBJ2-7